These 14 T cell receptor beta chains were sequenced from one sample in a study of glioma-infiltrating T cells after dendritic cell vaccination. Generated by immunoSEQ multiplex PCR, the TCRdb table keeps only in-frame clones and is missing some. The sample shows around 58,000 clones, approximately 78% of them seen only once. The specimen comprised blood, sampled before dendritic cell vaccination. The receptors originated from a human donor with glioblastoma.

The chain uses TRBV5-4 and TRBJ2-5, with 10 nucleotides matching TRBD2. The junction had 6 bases not matched to a gene; V was cut back by 6 bases and J by 1 base. The CDR3 spans 15 residues. Looked up from germline, CDR1 is SGHNT and CDR2 is YYREEE (reference sequence). CDR3 bases: TGTGCCAGCACCCAGAGCGGGGGGGGCCAAGAGACCCAGTACTTC. The encoded protein is CASTQSGGGQETQYF.

In this sample, this clone is medium-sized. The chain uses TRBV6-1 and TRBJ1-6; tentative D call: TRBD1 (6 bases). The V and J ends lost 3 bases and 10 bases respectively, with 16 bases between them. Germline loops: CDR1 MNHNS, CDR2 SASEGT. The CDR3 runs 15 residues. CDR3 nucleotide sequence: TGTGCCAGCAGTGAGGGCCCAGGGGAATCCTCACCCCTCCACTTT. This sequence encodes CASSEGPGESSPLHF.

This chain uses TRBV10-3 with TRBJ2-1; unclear D gene. The CDR3 loop spans 13 amino acids. The V gene lost 3 bases and the J gene lost 6 bases, with 9 bases spanning the gap. The germline CDR1 and CDR2 sequences are ENHRY and SYGVKD. The CDR3: CAISELAANEQFF. As DNA, the CDR3 is TGTGCCATCAGTGAACTGGCGGCCAATGAGCAGTTCTTC.

This clone was recorded only once. The chain uses TRBV4-1 and TRBJ2-7; TRBD2 agrees at 8 bases. This CDR3 is built from 17 residues. Germline V gene lookup returns CDR1 MGHRA and CDR2 YSYEKL. J gave up 3 bases and V 0 bases, and 10 bases lay outside the gene matches. Written as DNA, the CDR3 is TGCGCCAGCAGCCAAGAGCCACCAGCGGGGGTTATCTACGAGCAGTACTTC. Translating it yields CASSQEPPAGVIYEQYF.

This rearrangement joins TRBV6-5 to TRBJ2-1; 7 nucleotides match TRBD2. V shed 5 bases, J shed 6 bases, and the junction held 4 bases outside the gene matches. The CDR3 length is 13 residues. CDR1 is MNHEY, CDR2 SVGAGI, per germline. CDR3 in amino acids: CASSPRLANEQFF. In nucleotides, the CDR3 is TGTGCCAGCAGTCCGAGACTAGCCAATGAGCAGTTCTTC.

This sequence joins TRBV4-1 and TRBJ2-7; possible D gene TRBD1, 5 bases. Trimming pared 3 bases from V and 2 bases from J, leaving 14 bases between. Germline CDR1 and CDR2: MGHRA and YSYEKL. This CDR3 comprises 15 residues. CDR3 DNA: TGCGCCAGCAGCCACGAAACAGGTGTGGCCTACGAGCAGTACTTC. The encoded protein is CASSHETGVAYEQYF.

The rearrangement links TRBV27 to TRBJ1-2; D unclear. V lost 2 bases and J 2 bases, leaving 6 bases between the germline ends. Germline CDR1 MNHEY, CDR2 SMNVEV (reference sequence). This CDR3 has 13 amino acids. The DNA for the CDR3 is TGTGCCAGCAGTTTAGGTCGGAACTATGGCTACACCTTC. The encoded protein is CASSLGRNYGYTF.

J is TRBJ2-5 and V is TRBV2; TRBD2 matches at 14 bases. The CDR3 is made up of 15 amino acids. V shed 6 bases and J 5 bases; nucleotides not matched to a gene: 5. Germline CDR1 SNHLY, CDR2 FYNNEI. CDR3 loop: CASRPRTSGGETQYF. The CDR3 nucleotides are TGTGCCAGCAGACCCCGGACTAGCGGGGGGGAGACCCAGTACTTC.

The V call is TRBV19, the J call TRBJ2-5; 7 positions agree with TRBD1. The germline V gene has CDR1 LNHDA and CDR2 SQIVND (reference sequence). There are 14 residues in the CDR3. V shed 2 bases, J shed 3 bases, and the junction held 3 bases outside the gene matches. DNA of the CDR3: TGTGCCAGTAGTATAAGGGACAGCAAAGAGACCCAGTACTTC. This codes for CASSIRDSKETQYF.

V usage is TRBV7-9 and J usage is TRBJ1-1, with a tentative D call TRBD1 (5 bases). V was clipped by 4 bases and J by 0 bases, with 15 bases between them. The CDR3 totals 16 residues. Germline-derived CDR1 and CDR2 are SEHNR and FQNEAQ (reference sequence). The CDR3 DNA is TGTGCCAGCAGCTCCCAGACAGTCCTTATGAACACTGAAGCTTTCTTT. It is translated as CASSSQTVLMNTEAFF.

This rearrangement joins TRBV12-5 to TRBJ1-1; D is perhaps TRBD1 (5 bases). From germline, CDR1 is LGHNT and CDR2 FRNRAP. The ends were cut back, 6 bases at V and 1 base at J, with 21 bases in the middle. The CDR3 is 17 amino acids. This CDR3 reads CASGTIRDWTKNTEAFF. Here the CDR3 DNA reads TGTGCTAGTGGCACAATTCGGGACTGGACAAAGAACACTGAAGCTTTCTTT.

The chain uses TRBV7-2 and TRBJ1-4, with D maybe TRBD1 (5 bases). Trimming removed 1 base at V and 6 bases at J, with 12 bases between. The CDR3 extends over 15 amino acids. Looked up from germline, CDR1 is SGHTA and CDR2 is FQGNSA. CDR3 loop: CASSLDAGLDEKLFF. The CDR3 nucleotides read TGTGCCAGCAGCTTAGACGCAGGGCTGGATGAAAAACTGTTTTTT.

The chain recombines TRBV13 with TRBJ1-1; the D gene is possibly TRBD1 (5 bases). The length of the CDR3 is 15 residues. Germline CDR1 PRHDT, CDR2 FYEKMQ (reference sequence). V lost 3 bases and J lost 4, with 15 bases in between. The CDR3 DNA reads as TGTGCCAGCAGCTTCGTACGGCTGGGGGGCACTGAAGCTTTCTTT. This sequence encodes CASSFVRLGGTEAFF.

The V and J genes are TRBV4-1 and TRBJ2-3, with TRBD2 identical over 14 bases. V gave up 3 bases and J gave up 2 bases; unmatched junction bases: 4. The CDR3 is 17 amino acids. Germline V lookup: CDR1 MGHRA, CDR2 YSYEKL. The CDR3 loop is CASSQPGLAGVTDTQYF. As DNA, the CDR3 is TGCGCCAGCAGCCAGCCGGGACTAGCGGGGGTCACAGATACGCAGTATTTT.